The following is a T cell receptor beta chain sequence with its context. This receptor's antigen is unknown. Per-base quality was not reported, and no clone a single base away is much larger than it. This entry comes from a study of T cell repertoires in cytomegalovirus infection (dated by TCRdb to between 2017 and 2020). With regard to the full study: Recently identified HLA-C-restricted CMV epitopes, whose presentation resists viral immunomodulation, were targeted by peptide stimulations together with well-studied HLA-B-restricted epitopes. Donor HLA type was relevant to the analysis, as public TCR beta signatures indicated carriage of CMV infection together with the matching HLA type.

Study-level results and caveats: In both this cohort and an independent cohort of some 350 donors, the cumulative frequency of public TCR beta family members distinguished carriers of CMV infection plus the relevant HLA type. The ex vivo response was dominated by HLA-C-restricted CMV-specific TCR beta clonotypes, which also provided the single most frequent clonotype in two of eight donors.

Sequencing took place on an Illumina HiSeq 1500. The public reads were run again by TCRdb, first through fastp at Q25 and then through MiXCR, and only productive beta chains were kept. Identical CDR3 protein sequences are pooled into one entry, listed with their most common genes and DNA. The sample contains some 940,000 distinct CDR3 sequences, approximately 30% of them found a single time. Jointly, the top ten make up 10% to 15% of the sample. CDR1 LNHDA and CDR2 SQIVND are derived from the germline V gene (reference sequence). The V end loses 4 bases and the J end loses 5 bases, and a stretch of 16 bases separates them. Taken from cysteine to phenylalanine, the CDR3 has 15 residues. Only CDR3 DNA is held: 45 bases, read in frame from base 1. The treatment or condition label corresponds to: in vitro stimulation with specific CMV peptide epitopes to enrich CMV-specific T cells.

The sequencing used cultured CD8+ T cells from PBMCs, collected from culture after CMV antigen stimulation. The chain is encoded by TRBV19 joined to TRBJ2-3; the D segment cannot be called with confidence. The sequence was obtained from a human donor in good health (CMV status not recorded). Some clones in this sample may be carry-over from other donors' samples. The nucleotide sequence reads as follows: TGTGCCAGTAGTAAGTTGCGACCCTCGGGAGATACGCAGTATTTT. The translation is CASSKLRPSGDTQYF.